The 17 T cell receptor beta chains given below trace back to one sample, sequenced in a study of human T cells and chemical hapten exposure. Time point here: patch test 2, 6 weeks after DPC sensitization. The treatment was: therapeutic diphenylcyclopropenone sensitization with weekly scalp DPC. TCRdb reprocessed the RACE reads via MiXCR and lists one record per CDR3 protein. The table records about 69,000 distinct CDR3 sequences, around a tenth of them present only once. The input for sequencing was whole blood, taken in connection with sensitization to the hapten diphenylcyclopropenone (DPC). Receptors were obtained from a woman between 45 and 60 years old with alopecia areata. Some clones in this sample may be carry-over from other donors' samples.

The V gene is TRBV11-2, the J gene TRBJ1-4; D not resolved. Germline CDR1 is SGHAT and CDR2 is FQNNGV. Trimming stripped 7 bases from V and 8 bases from J, with 17 bases between. The CDR3 has 14 amino acids. The CDR3 is CASTYRGRSEKLFF. The CDR3 DNA reads TGTGCCAGCACCTATAGAGGTCGATCCGAAAAACTGTTTTTT.

This chain links TRBV28 with TRBJ1-2; a weak D match, TRBD1 (5 bases). Germline assignment: CDR1 MDHEN and CDR2 SYDVKM. Trimming stripped 7 bases from V and 5 bases from J, with 17 bases between. The CDR3 contains 14 residues. CDR3 residues: CASTPPQGEYGYTF. The CDR3 DNA reads as TGTGCCAGCACCCCCCCCCAGGGAGAATATGGCTACACCTTC.

This chain uses TRBV18 with TRBJ2-2, with 8 bases that match TRBD1. The V segment lost 0 bases and the J segment 7 bases; nucleotides outside the gene matches: 7. This CDR3 has 16 amino acids. In germline, CDR1 is KGHSH, CDR2 LQKENI. The CDR3, as DNA: TGTGCCAGCTCACCACCGGTCGGACAGGGTCACGGGGAGCTGTTTTTT. It yields the protein CASSPPVGQGHGELFF.

This clonotype came up many times. The chain links TRBV28 to TRBJ1-2; no definite D call. The CDR3 contains 12 residues. V shed 7 bases and J shed 8 bases, with 14 bases lying between them. Germline V gene lookup returns CDR1 MDHEN and CDR2 SYDVKM. The CDR3 here is CASTWAGGGYTF. The CDR3, as DNA: TGTGCCAGCACCTGGGCAGGCGGGGGCTACACCTTC.

There are a few counts of this clonotype. The chain is built from TRBV2 and TRBJ1-2; D ambiguous. The CDR3 runs 14 residues. Trimming took off 3 bases at V and 4 bases at J, with 12 bases between the two ends. Germline CDR1 is SNHLY and CDR2 is FYNNEI. The CDR3 protein is CASSDKGIRYGYTF. Here the CDR3 DNA reads TGTGCCAGCAGTGATAAGGGAATACGCTATGGCTACACCTTC.

Ten or more counts support this clonotype. The chain has TRBV20-1 and TRBJ2-1; TRBD2 aligns across 13 bases. The CDR3 has 16 amino acids. CDR1 is DFQATT and CDR2 is SNEGSKA in the germline V gene (reference sequence). Trimming at V came to 4 bases and at J to 0 bases, leaving 3 bases not matched to a gene. DNA of the CDR3: TGCAGTGCTATCGGACTAGCGGGAGTCTCCTACAATGAGCAGTTCTTC. Its protein is CSAIGLAGVSYNEQFF.

This clonotype turned up a few times. The V call is TRBV5-1, the J call TRBJ2-1; TRBD2 matches 8 bases. The germline V gene encodes CDR1 SGHRS and CDR2 YFSETQ. There are 16 residues in the CDR3. The ends lost 4 bases at V and 4 bases at J; junction bases unmatched: 10. The CDR3 region is CASSRPSSGSYNEQFF. CDR3 DNA sequence: TGCGCCAGCAGCAGGCCTTCTAGCGGGTCTTACAATGAGCAGTTCTTC.

This clonotype showed up just a few times. V gene TRBV20-1 combines with J gene TRBJ2-1; TRBD2 might be the D (6 bases). Germline V gene lookup returns CDR1 DFQATT and CDR2 SNEGSKA (reference sequence). V was shortened by 3 bases and J by 4 bases, with 13 bases between the two germline ends. The CDR3 sequence is 14 residues long. The CDR3 spells CSASPGTSYNEQFF. DNA of the CDR3: TGCAGTGCTAGTCCCGGGACTTCTTACAATGAGCAGTTCTTC.

In its sample, this clonotype was seen many times. The chain combines TRBV15 with TRBJ2-3; D call uncertain. The CDR3 extends over 11 amino acids. V lost 8 bases to trimming and J lost 6 bases, with 9 bases between them. CDR1 is LNHNV, CDR2 YYDKDF, per germline (reference sequence). CDR3 residues: CATSFGDTQYF. The CDR3 DNA reads TGTGCCACCTCATTTGGGGATACGCAGTATTTT.

This clonotype occurred a few times. The V call is TRBV4-1, the J call TRBJ2-7; D is possibly TRBD1 or TRBD2 (5 bases each). Trimming stripped 4 bases from V and 2 bases from J, with 15 bases between. Germline values: CDR1 MGHRA, CDR2 YSYEKL. This CDR3 contains 15 residues. The CDR3 loop reads CASSLGTSTAYEQYF. CDR3 sequence (DNA): TGCGCCAGCAGCCTTGGGACGTCGACCGCCTACGAGCAGTACTTC.

This clonotype was observed a handful of times. This chain connects TRBV3-1 to TRBJ2-7; possibly TRBD1 for D (5 bases). The V end was cut by 4 bases, the J end by 5 bases, with 9 bases between. The germline gives CDR1 LGHDT, CDR2 YNNKEL (reference sequence). The CDR3 covers 12 residues. CDR3 DNA: TGTGCCAGCAGCCCAGGGTGGCACGAGCAGTACTTC. Its protein is CASSPGWHEQYF.

This rearrangement joins TRBV5-1 to TRBJ1-4; the D gene is possibly TRBD1 (6 bases). CDR3 size: 15 residues. V shed 0 bases and J shed 7 bases, with 13 bases lying between them. The germline gives CDR1 SGHRS, CDR2 YFSETQ. CDR3 amino acids: CASSLASRGGEKLFF. CDR3 nucleotide sequence: TGCGCCAGCAGCTTGGCCAGCAGGGGCGGTGAAAAACTGTTTTTT. The full variable domain, rest sourced from reference TRBV5-1 and TRBJ1-4, is KAGVTQTPRYLIKTRGQQVTLSCSPISGHRSVSWYQQTPGQGLQFLFEYFSETQRNKGNFPGRFSGRQFSNSRSEMNVSTLELGDSALYLCASSLASRGGEKLFFGSGTQLSVL.

This clonotype showed up many times. J is TRBJ2-7 and V is TRBV12-3 or TRBV12-4; D unclear. There are 15 residues in the CDR3. Between the trimmed V and J ends, which lost 1 base and 2 bases, there was a span of 12 bases. DNA for the CDR3: TGTGCCAGCAGTTTAGTAGGAGCAGTTACCTACGAGCAGTACTTC. It encodes CASSLVGAVTYEQYF.

This clonotype came up a few times. The gene calls are TRBV18 and TRBJ1-1; 11 positions agree with TRBD1. This CDR3 contains 14 residues. The V segment lost 4 bases and the J segment 4 bases; nucleotides outside the gene matches: 2. Germline lookup yields CDR1 KGHSH and CDR2 LQKENI. This CDR3 is CASSLGTGGTEAFF. The CDR3 region has the DNA TGTGCCAGCTCACTCGGGACAGGGGGCACTGAAGCTTTCTTT.

This clonotype was detected only a few times. The chain recombines TRBV7-8 with TRBJ1-5; tentative D call: TRBD1 (5 bases). The CDR3 loop spans 18 amino acids. V was cut by 4 bases and J by 0 bases, with 19 bases left in between. Germline V gene lookup returns CDR1 SGHVS and CDR2 FQNEAQ. This chain's CDR3 is CASSWWKRGGNSNQPQHF. CDR3 in DNA: TGTGCCAGCAGCTGGTGGAAACGGGGCGGGAATAGCAATCAGCCCCAGCATTTT.

This clonotype was seen many times. The genes are TRBV19 and TRBJ2-5, with TRBD2 as a possible D gene (7 bases). The V end lost 6 bases, the J end lost 0 bases, and 11 bases lay between the germline ends. Germline V gives CDR1 LNHDA, CDR2 SQIVND (reference sequence). The CDR3 is made up of 14 amino acids. The CDR3 protein is CASRRGGNQETQYF. The CDR3 DNA is TGTGCCAGTAGAAGGGGGGGCAACCAAGAGACCCAGTACTTC.

This clonotype was seen repeatedly, ten times or more. The V call is TRBV6-2 or TRBV6-3, the J call TRBJ2-3; D is perhaps TRBD2 (5 bases). The CDR3 extends over 15 amino acids. CDR1 is MNHEY, CDR2 SVGEGT, per germline. The ends were cut back, 2 bases at V and 5 bases at J, with 14 bases in the middle. CDR3: CASSYPNPAGDTQYF. CDR3 bases: TGTGCCAGCAGTTACCCCAATCCCGCGGGAGATACGCAGTATTTT.